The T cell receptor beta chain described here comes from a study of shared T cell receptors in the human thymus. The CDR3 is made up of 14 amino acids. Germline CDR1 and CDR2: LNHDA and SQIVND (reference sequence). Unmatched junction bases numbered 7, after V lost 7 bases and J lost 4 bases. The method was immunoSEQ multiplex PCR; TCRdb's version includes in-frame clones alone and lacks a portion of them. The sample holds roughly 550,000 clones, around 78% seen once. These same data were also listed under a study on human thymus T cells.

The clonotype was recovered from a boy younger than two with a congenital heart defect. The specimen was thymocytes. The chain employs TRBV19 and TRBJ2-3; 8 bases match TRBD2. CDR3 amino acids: CASISAGAPDTQYF. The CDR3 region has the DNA TGTGCCAGTATTTCAGCGGGAGCACCAGATACGCAGTATTTT.